These 12 T cell receptor beta chains were sequenced from one sample in a study of cytomegalovirus exposure and HLA in healthy donors. Primers for the PCR totalled 60 Vbeta and 13 Jbeta. TCRdb keeps only in-frame clones here, not all; method: immunoSEQ multiplex PCR. The sample records 95,000 to 130,000 clones, 70% to 75% being singletons. Material: PBMCs. The receptor source for this set is a woman between 18 and 30 years old in good health and CMV-seronegative.

The CDR3 DNA reads as TGTGCCTGGAGTGCAGGGGGTTTCACAGATACGCAGTATTTT. It is translated as CAWSAGGFTDTQYF. The chain recombines TRBV30 with TRBJ2-3; 7 positions match TRBD1. Germline CDR1 is GTSNPN and CDR2 is SVGIG (reference sequence). The J segment lost 2 bases and the V segment lost 1 base, leaving 3 bases of the junction unmatched. The CDR3 has 14 amino acids. Full variable domain (remainder filled in from reference TRBV30 and TRBJ2-3): SQTIHQWPATLVQPVGSPLSLECTVEGTSNPNLYWYRQAAGRGLQLLFYSVGIGQISSEVPQNLSASRPQDRQFILSSKKLLLSDSGFYLCAWSAGGFTDTQYFGPGTRLTVL.

The chain employs TRBV14 and TRBJ1-4; 9 positions match TRBD1. Per the germline V gene, CDR1 is SGHDN and CDR2 is FVKESK. The CDR3 is 19 amino acids. With 1 base clipped from V and 2 bases from J, the junction kept 11 bases outside the gene matches. CDR3 protein: CASSQGLGTGLLTNEKLFF. CDR3 nucleotide sequence: TGTGCCAGCAGCCAAGGGTTAGGGACAGGGTTGCTGACTAATGAAAAACTGTTTTTT. Full variable domain (outside the CDR3, taken from reference TRBV14 and TRBJ1-4): EAGVTQFPSHSVIEKGQTVTLRCDPISGHDNLYWYRRVMGKEIKFLLHFVKESKQDESGMPNNRFLAERTGGTYSTLKVQPAELEDSGVYFCASSQGLGTGLLTNEKLFFGSGTQLSVL.

The chain employs TRBV5-1 and TRBJ1-2; 7 nucleotides align to TRBD1. Trimming cost V 3 bases and J 4 bases; bases outside gene matches: 6. The CDR3 covers 14 residues. Germline CDR1 SGHRS, CDR2 YFSETQ. The CDR3 coding sequence is TGCGCCAGCAGCTCGACCGGGACAGTCTATGGCTACACCTTC. Its translation: CASSSTGTVYGYTF.

This clone has a single count. This chain joins TRBV6-1 and TRBJ2-3; 11 nucleotides agree with TRBD2. Germline V gene sequence: CDR1 MNHNS, CDR2 SASEGT. V lost 6 bases and J lost 6; bases outside the gene matches: 5. This CDR3 is 14 amino acids long. CDR3 protein: CASRIAGGFDTQYF. In DNA form, the CDR3 reads TGTGCCAGCAGAATAGCGGGGGGGTTTGATACGCAGTATTTT.

The CDR3 here is CASRDRGNHEQYF. CDR3 in DNA: TGCGCCAGCAGGGACAGGGGGAATCACGAGCAGTACTTC. The chain couples TRBV4-1 to TRBJ2-7, with 10 bases identical to TRBD1. Germline V gene data show CDR1 as MGHRA and CDR2 as YSYEKL. V gave up 6 bases and J gave up 5 bases; unmatched junction bases: 4. There are 13 residues in the CDR3.

CDR3 in amino acids: CATSRTGRRDQPQHF. The CDR3 DNA reads TGTGCCACCAGCAGGACAGGGAGGAGAGATCAGCCCCAGCATTTT. The chain employs TRBV15 and TRBJ1-5, with 7 positions matching TRBD1. The ends lost 3 bases at V and 5 bases at J; junction bases unmatched: 7. This CDR3 has 15 amino acids. The germline V gene has CDR1 LNHNV and CDR2 YYDKDF (reference sequence).

The chain joins TRBV6-5 to TRBJ2-7; possible D gene TRBD1, 6 bases. The germline V and J ends were trimmed by 7 bases and 0 bases, with 13 bases remaining between them. CDR3 size: 14 residues. Germline V gene data show CDR1 as MNHEY and CDR2 as SVGAGI. The CDR3 here is CASIDRDNSYEQYF. Written as DNA, the CDR3 is TGTGCCAGCATCGACCGGGACAACTCCTACGAGCAGTACTTC.

This clone was found a few times. The chain couples TRBV6-5 to TRBJ1-6, with D perhaps TRBD1 (5 bases). Trimming stripped 0 bases from V and 8 bases from J, with 11 bases between. The length of the CDR3 is 15 residues. The germline CDR1 and CDR2 sequences are MNHEY and SVGAGI. In DNA form, the CDR3 reads TGTGCCAGCAGTTACTCTGGGGGGTCGGATTCACCCCTCCACTTT. Encoded protein: CASSYSGGSDSPLHF.

The chain couples TRBV5-6 to TRBJ1-2; possibly TRBD1 for D (6 bases). V lost 0 bases and J 3 bases, leaving 6 bases between the germline ends. The CDR3 totals 13 residues. Per germline, CDR1 SGHDT and CDR2 YYEEEE. CDR3 loop: CASSLDRDYGYTF. The CDR3 bases are TGTGCCAGCAGCTTGGACAGGGACTATGGCTACACCTTC.

The rearrangement links TRBV2 to TRBJ2-7, with TRBD1 matching over 10 bases. Germline trimming cut 6 bases from V and 6 bases from J; bases unmatched to any gene: 8. There are 14 residues in the CDR3. The V gene's germline CDR1 is SNHLY and CDR2 FYNNEI. CDR3 loop: CASRDDRGRTEQYF. Here the CDR3 DNA reads TGTGCCAGCAGAGACGACAGGGGGCGCACCGAGCAGTACTTC.

The chain employs TRBV5-1 and TRBJ2-7; 7 nucleotides align to TRBD2. Unmatched junction bases numbered 5, after V lost 2 bases and J lost 0 bases. Looked up from germline, CDR1 is SGHRS and CDR2 is YFSETQ. CDR3 length equals 15 residues. The CDR3 protein is CASSLSGGSSYEQYF. The CDR3 DNA is TGCGCCAGCAGCTTATCGGGGGGAAGCTCCTACGAGCAGTACTTC. The whole variable domain, remainder taken from reference TRBV5-1 and TRBJ2-7, is KAGVTQTPRYLIKTRGQQVTLSCSPISGHRSVSWYQQTPGQGLQFLFEYFSETQRNKGNFPGRFSGRQFSNSRSEMNVSTLELGDSALYLCASSLSGGSSYEQYFGPGTRLTVT.

This rearrangement joins TRBV19 to TRBJ1-6; 8 bases align to TRBD1. The CDR3 spans 14 residues. With 7 bases clipped from V and 8 bases from J, the junction kept 7 bases outside the gene matches. CDR1 is LNHDA and CDR2 is SQIVND in the germline V gene (reference sequence). CDR3 coding DNA: TGTGCCAGTAAAACACAGGGGGGGGATTCACCCCTCCACTTT. It is translated as CASKTQGGDSPLHF. Full variable domain (outside the CDR3, taken from reference TRBV19 and TRBJ1-6): DGGITQSPKYLFRKEGQNVTLSCEQNLNHDAMYWYRQDPGQGLRLIYYSQIVNDFQKGDIAEGYSVSREKKESFPLTVTSAQKNPTAFYLCASKTQGGDSPLHFGNGTRLTVT.